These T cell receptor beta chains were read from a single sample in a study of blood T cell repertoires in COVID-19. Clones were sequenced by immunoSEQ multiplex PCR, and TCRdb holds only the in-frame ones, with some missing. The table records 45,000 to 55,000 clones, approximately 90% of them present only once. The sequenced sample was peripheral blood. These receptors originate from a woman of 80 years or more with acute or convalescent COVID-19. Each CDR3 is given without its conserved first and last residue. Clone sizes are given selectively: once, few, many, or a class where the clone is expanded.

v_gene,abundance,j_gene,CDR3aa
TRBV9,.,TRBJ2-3,ASSVAGLAGGPDTQY
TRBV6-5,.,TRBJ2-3,AAGAGGPGATQY
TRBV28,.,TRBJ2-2,ASQFPNTGELF
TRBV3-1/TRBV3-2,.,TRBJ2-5,ASSQGLQGGGHLGSGTQY
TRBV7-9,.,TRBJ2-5,ASSSQETQY
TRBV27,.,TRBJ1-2,ASSFQGSYGYT
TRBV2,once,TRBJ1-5,ASSEGGGNQPQH
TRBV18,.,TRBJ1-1,ASSPGGDTEAF
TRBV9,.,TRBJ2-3,ASSGTGGRAQY
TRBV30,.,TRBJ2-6,AWEQGSGANVLT
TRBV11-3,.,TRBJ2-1,ASSLGGQGNNEQF
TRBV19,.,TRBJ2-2,ATKGISGDPGELF
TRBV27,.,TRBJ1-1,ATLDPRTGVSEAF
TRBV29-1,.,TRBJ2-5,SVSRDYQDTQY
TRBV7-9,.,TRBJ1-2,ASSQNNYGYT
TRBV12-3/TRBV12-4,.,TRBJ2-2,ASSTIGGELF
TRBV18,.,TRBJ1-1,ASSPTATGTGGWRTEAF
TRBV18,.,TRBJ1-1,ASSVDRGGTEAF
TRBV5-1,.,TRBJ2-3,ASSLERGATDTQY
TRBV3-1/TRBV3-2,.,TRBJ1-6,ASTTRIGGSSSPLH